Shown below are 30 T cell receptor beta chains from a single sample sequenced in a study of T-cell reconstitution after alpha-beta-depleted transplantation in children. Preparation of the TCRbeta library was carried out with unique molecular identifiers. A single record per CDR3 protein comes from TCRdb applying MiXCR to the PCR reads. The repertoire has some 600,000 distinct CDR3 sequences, approximately 17% of them found once; the top ten carry 1.1%. The sample here was PBMCs from the stem cell graft donor, taken from the stem cell graft. The receptors shown here come from a human donor who donated a stem cell graft to a child with acute myeloid leukemia.

This clonotype was seen only a few times. The V gene is TRBV5-6, the J gene TRBJ2-7; no definite D call. CDR3 length: 13 residues. V dropped 3 bases and J dropped 6 bases, with 13 bases sitting between them. The germline V gene has CDR1 SGHDT and CDR2 YYEEEE. CDR3 coding DNA: TGTGCCAGCAGCTCCGGCCAGCGCTCCGAGCAGTACTTC. It is translated as CASSSGQRSEQYF.

A few counts support this clonotype. V and J are TRBV5-1 and TRBJ1-1; D unclear. Trimming shortened V by 0 bases and J by 2 bases, and 14 bases separated the two germline ends. The germline gives CDR1 SGHRS, CDR2 YFSETQ. The CDR3 contains 16 residues. CDR3: CASSLAKLGPNTEAFF. The CDR3 DNA follows: TGCGCCAGCAGCTTGGCCAAGCTAGGGCCTAACACTGAAGCTTTCTTT.

This clonotype occurred many times. The rearrangement links TRBV15 to TRBJ2-7, with D unclear. CDR3 length: 13 amino acids. Per the germline V gene, CDR1 is LNHNV and CDR2 is YYDKDF (reference sequence). V was pared by 0 bases and J by 4 bases, with 7 bases between. The CDR3 DNA reads TGTGCCACCAGCAGAGATTCCGGGTACGAGCAGTACTTC. Its translation: CATSRDSGYEQYF.

In its sample, this clonotype was seen a few times. V gene TRBV12-3 or TRBV12-4 combines with J gene TRBJ1-5; no clear D gene. V was pared by 6 bases and J by 0 bases, with 9 bases between. CDR3 size: 14 residues. This CDR3 is CASRDGNSNQPQHF. In DNA form, the CDR3 reads TGTGCCAGCAGAGATGGTAATAGCAATCAGCCCCAGCATTTT.

This clonotype has a count of ten or more. The chain employs TRBV20-1 and TRBJ1-5, with D maybe TRBD1 (5 bases). CDR3 size: 13 residues. Trimming left V 6 bases short and J 3 bases short, with 12 bases between. Germline loops: CDR1 DFQATT, CDR2 SNEGSKA (reference sequence). CDR3 nucleotides: TGCAGTGCCCTAACAGGAGACAATCAGCCCCAGCATTTT. Its protein product is CSALTGDNQPQHF.

The V gene is TRBV6-5, the J gene TRBJ1-2; 8 nucleotides line up with TRBD1. The CDR3 is 17 residues long. The germline CDR1 and CDR2 sequences are MNHEY and SVGAGI. After removal of 5 bases from V and 2 bases from J, the junction contained 13 bases not matched to a gene. CDR3 amino acids: CASSHRQGNVRNYGYTF. The DNA of the CDR3 is TGTGCCAGCAGTCACCGACAGGGGAATGTAAGGAACTATGGCTACACCTTC.

The rearrangement links TRBV12-3 or TRBV12-4 to TRBJ1-2; D is undetermined. The V end was cut by 1 base, the J end by 4 bases, with 13 bases between. The CDR3 loop spans 15 amino acids. CDR3 in amino acids: CASSLVVAGAYGYTF. The DNA for the CDR3 is TGTGCCAGCAGTTTAGTGGTCGCAGGCGCCTATGGCTACACCTTC.

The V and J genes are TRBV28 and TRBJ1-5, with D possibly TRBD1 on 6 matching bases. CDR1 MDHEN and CDR2 SYDVKM come from the germline V gene. The CDR3 consists of 17 residues. Trimming pared 6 bases from V and 1 base from J, leaving 19 bases between. The chain's CDR3 is CASRLTTTGASNQPQHF. CDR3 DNA sequence: TGTGCCAGCAGACTCACCACGACAGGAGCAAGCAATCAGCCCCAGCATTTT. Full variable domain (outside the CDR3, taken from reference TRBV28 and TRBJ1-5): DVKVTQSSRYLVKRTGEKVFLECVQDMDHENMFWYRQDPGLGLRLIYFSYDVKMKEKGDIPEGYSVSREKKERFSLILESASTNQTSMYLCASRLTTTGASNQPQHFGDGTRLSIL.

This clonotype has a handful of counts. This chain uses TRBV27 with TRBJ2-7; D perhaps matches TRBD2 (6 bases). CDR3 length equals 14 residues. The germline V gene has CDR1 MNHEY and CDR2 SMNVEV (reference sequence). Trimming shortened V by 1 base and J by 7 bases, and 14 bases separated the two germline ends. This CDR3 reads CASSLLDGRGEQYF. DNA of the CDR3: TGTGCCAGCAGTTTATTGGACGGCCGGGGGGAGCAGTACTTC.

In this sample, this clonotype turned up a few times. CDR3 DNA: TGCAGCGTTGGGTTAGGACAGGGCTACGAGCAGTACTTC. The encoded protein is CSVGLGQGYEQYF. The V call is TRBV29-1, the J call TRBJ2-7, with TRBD1 matching 8 bases. Germline V gene lookup returns CDR1 SQVTM and CDR2 ANQGSEA. This CDR3 contains 13 residues. Germline trimming cut 4 bases from V and 3 bases from J; bases unmatched to any gene: 5.

The chain is built from TRBV6-5 and TRBJ1-1; D gene uncertain. Germline V gene data show CDR1 as MNHEY and CDR2 as SVGAGI. Between the trimmed V and J ends, which lost 0 bases and 8 bases, there was a span of 13 bases. The CDR3 contains 14 residues. For the CDR3, the DNA is TGTGCCAGCAGTTACTCGATGCCGGCCTACGAAGCTTTCTTT. Translated: CASSYSMPAYEAFF.

In its sample, this clonotype was seen a few times. The chain has TRBV20-1 and TRBJ1-6; TRBD1 might be the D (5 bases). The CDR3 is 14 residues long. Germline V CDR1 and CDR2: DFQATT, SNEGSKA (reference sequence). The ends were cut back, 2 bases at V and 9 bases at J, with 14 bases in the middle. This CDR3 is CSARPPMRGSPLHF. DNA for the CDR3: TGCAGTGCTAGACCACCTATGAGGGGTTCACCCCTCCACTTT.

This clonotype has just a few counts. The rearrangement links TRBV28 to TRBJ1-1; D is unresolved. CDR1 is MDHEN, CDR2 SYDVKM, per germline. Trimming stripped 7 bases from V and 2 bases from J, with 17 bases between. CDR3 size: 15 residues. The CDR3 sequence: CASTWMVGSNTEAFF. The CDR3 DNA is TGTGCCAGCACGTGGATGGTGGGGTCTAACACTGAAGCTTTCTTT.

A remark on this clonotype: A read error is possible here, since a much larger clone lies one base away. The chain employs TRBV29-1 and TRBJ2-3; 7 bases are a match to TRBD1. The CDR3 runs 12 residues. Germline CDR1 and CDR2: SQVTM and ANQGSEA. The CDR3 DNA reads as TGCCGCGTTGAGGACAGGACAGATACGCAGTATTTT. Encoded protein: CRVEDRTDTQYF.

Regarding this clonotype: One end of the junction is discordant with germline, which a read error may explain. The J gene is TRBJ1-5, the V gene TRBV20-1; TRBD1 might be the D (6 bases). Germline loops: CDR1 DFQATT, CDR2 SNEGSKA (reference sequence). This CDR3 comprises 14 residues. DNA of the CDR3: TGCGGTGCTAGAGGGGGTCAGGTGAATCAGCCCCAGCATTTT. It codes for CGARGGQVNQPQHF.

This clonotype was picked up many times. V usage is TRBV7-2 and J usage is TRBJ2-1; possible D gene TRBD1, 7 bases. This CDR3 is built from 15 residues. Trimming took off 5 bases at V and 3 bases at J, with 14 bases between the two ends. The germline gives CDR1 SGHTA, CDR2 FQGNSA. CDR3 in DNA: TGTGCCAGCAGCCTCAGGGGGACTTACTACAATGAGCAGTTCTTC. Amino acids: CASSLRGTYYNEQFF.

V is TRBV20-1 and J is TRBJ2-4, with a weak D call TRBD2 (6 bases). Trimming shortened V by 6 bases and J by 8 bases, and 17 bases separated the two germline ends. Germline V gives CDR1 DFQATT, CDR2 SNEGSKA (reference sequence). CDR3 size: 13 residues. Here the CDR3 reads CSARSGRRDIQYF. The CDR3, as DNA: TGCAGTGCCCGGAGCGGGCGCCGGGACATTCAGTACTTC.

This clonotype came up a few times. The rearrangement joins TRBV6-5 to TRBJ1-2; D is unresolved. Trimming took 0 bases from V and 8 from J, leaving 13 bases between them. The CDR3 has 14 residues. Germline CDR1 MNHEY, CDR2 SVGAGI. The CDR3 nucleotides read TGTGCCAGCAGTTACTCTGAACGGTCTTGGGGCTACACCTTC. It encodes CASSYSERSWGYTF.

The CDR3 protein is CASSLRVTGNTEAFF. The CDR3 nucleotides read TGTGCCAGCAGTCTCAGGGTCACAGGGAACACTGAAGCTTTCTTT. V and J are TRBV6-1 and TRBJ1-1; TRBD1 might be the D (5 bases). This CDR3 spans 15 amino acids. The germline V gene has CDR1 MNHNS and CDR2 SASEGT. The ends were cut back, 5 bases at V and 1 base at J, with 14 bases in the middle.

This clonotype came up a few times. The chain employs TRBV7-2 and TRBJ1-1, with D uncertain. Germline lookup yields CDR1 SGHTA and CDR2 FQGNSA. V was cut by 1 base and J by 8 bases, with 8 bases left in between. CDR3 length: 12 residues. CDR3 DNA sequence: TGTGCCAGCAGCTTAGACCGGCTGGAAGCTTTCTTT. It is translated as CASSLDRLEAFF.

This clonotype occurred a few times. The V gene is TRBV12-3 or TRBV12-4, the J gene TRBJ2-3; 9 positions agree with TRBD2. The CDR3 spans 16 residues. Germline trimming cut 3 bases from V and 0 bases from J; bases unmatched to any gene: 4. Here the CDR3 reads CASSFAGTSSTDTQYF. The CDR3 DNA is TGTGCCAGCAGTTTTGCCGGGACTAGCAGCACAGATACGCAGTATTTT.

This clonotype occurred many times. This chain uses TRBV5-5 with TRBJ1-6, with D maybe TRBD1 (6 bases). Germline assignment: CDR1 SGHKS and CDR2 YYEKEE (reference sequence). This CDR3 is 16 amino acids long. The ends were cut back, 1 base at V and 0 bases at J, with 8 bases in the middle. This CDR3 reads CASSLRGGSYNSPLHF. The CDR3 DNA follows: TGTGCCAGCAGCTTGAGGGGGGGCTCCTATAATTCACCCCTCCACTTT.

The table lists this clonotype with a few counts. The chain combines TRBV15 with TRBJ1-5; a possible D gene is TRBD1 (6 bases). Trimming cost V 5 bases and J 2 bases, with 13 bases left between them. Germline lookup yields CDR1 LNHNV and CDR2 YYDKDF (reference sequence). This CDR3 region has 15 residues. The CDR3 protein is CATSPRPGGNQPQHF. The CDR3, as DNA: TGTGCCACCAGCCCCCGGCCAGGGGGCAATCAGCCCCAGCATTTT.

This clonotype was detected a few times. The gene calls are TRBV4-2 and TRBJ2-1, with D perhaps being TRBD1 or TRBD2 (5 bases each). The germline V gene encodes CDR1 LGHNA and CDR2 YNFKEQ. V was trimmed by 3 bases and J by 13 bases, leaving 19 bases between them. The CDR3 loop spans 14 amino acids. The CDR3 loop is CASSQGTIGWGQFF. The CDR3 DNA follows: TGTGCCAGCAGCCAGGGGACCATAGGTTGGGGACAGTTCTTC.

V usage is TRBV7-9 and J usage is TRBJ2-7; the D gene could be TRBD1 or TRBD2 (5 bases each). V lost 4 bases to trimming and J lost 3 bases, with 16 bases between them. Germline lookup yields CDR1 SEHNR and CDR2 FQNEAQ (reference sequence). The CDR3 is made up of 15 amino acids. CDR3 nucleotides: TGTGCCAGCAGCTCCGGGGTCGGGGCAGACTACGAGCAGTACGTC. This sequence encodes CASSSGVGADYEQYV.

This clonotype was counted ten times or more. The V call is TRBV20-1, the J call TRBJ2-1, with a weak D call TRBD2 (6 bases). The CDR3 runs 14 residues. V shed 5 bases and J shed 4 bases, with 15 bases lying between them. CDR1 and CDR2 (germline): DFQATT, SNEGSKA (reference sequence). DNA for the CDR3: TGCAGTGCTGGGGGGAAGGGTCCTTACAATGAGCAGTTCTTC. Its protein product is CSAGGKGPYNEQFF.

The J gene is TRBJ2-1, the V gene TRBV24-1, with 7 nucleotides matching TRBD1. Germline-derived CDR1 and CDR2 are KGHDR and SFDVKD. The ends lost 4 bases at V and 0 bases at J; junction bases unmatched: 5. This CDR3 is built from 16 residues. The CDR3 loop is CATSDPGQNSYNEQFF. CDR3 nucleotides: TGTGCCACCAGTGACCCGGGACAGAACTCCTACAATGAGCAGTTCTTC.

CDR3 sequence (DNA): TGCGCCAGCAGCCAAGATCCACAGGGGGCGAGGGATGAGCAGTTCTTC. Translated, it gives CASSQDPQGARDEQFF. The chain couples TRBV4-3 to TRBJ2-1; TRBD1 matches 9 bases. This CDR3 has 16 amino acids. J was trimmed by 8 bases and V by 0 bases; bases with no gene match: 8. Germline-derived CDR1 and CDR2 are LGHNA and YSLEER.

This clonotype showed up just a few times. The chain employs TRBV7-9 and TRBJ2-1, with 7 bases fitting TRBD2. V trimming: 1 base; J trimming: 1 base; junction bases outside the gene matches: 4. Germline lookup yields CDR1 SEHNR and CDR2 FQNEAQ (reference sequence). This CDR3 has 16 amino acids. The CDR3 DNA follows: TGTGCCAGCAGCTTAGTGATGGGGGGGTCCTACAATGAGCAGTTCTTC. It encodes CASSLVMGGSYNEQFF.

This clonotype occurred many times. The gene calls are TRBV20-1 and TRBJ2-3, with 15 bases lining up with TRBD2. The CDR3 is 20 residues long. After removal of 3 bases from V and 2 bases from J, the junction contained 15 bases not matched to a gene. Germline V gene sequence: CDR1 DFQATT, CDR2 SNEGSKA (reference sequence). Written as DNA, the CDR3 is TGCAGTGCTAGCCCCGGGACTAGCGGGGGGACTCTAGAACACACAGATACGCAGTATTTT. Protein product: CSASPGTSGGTLEHTDTQYF.